This T cell receptor beta chain was sequenced for a study of identical twins. Trimming at V came to 4 bases and at J to 6 bases, leaving 3 bases not matched to a gene. The CDR3 sequence is 13 residues long. The germline V gene encodes CDR1 SGHDN and CDR2 FVKESK. Unique molecular identifiers were present on the cDNA, and a universal primer site came from template switching. TCRdb ran MiXCR on the 5' RACE reads and lists one entry per CDR3 protein. Of about 690,000 distinct CDR3 sequences in the sample, around 6% were seen once. Study-level findings and limits: Recombination models fit unrelated individuals' TCR alpha sharing but underestimated twins'. Twin pairs had excess sharing that was weaker in beta out-of-frame sequences.

This clonotype was counted a few times. The antigen is undetermined. The specimen sequenced was naive T cells sorted from blood. The TCR comes from a man aged 18 to 30 in good health. The chain combines TRBV14 with TRBJ2-1; 7 nucleotides align to TRBD1. Written as DNA, the CDR3 is TGTGCCAGCAGCCGGGACAGACTCAATGAGCAGTTCTTC. Translation: CASSRDRLNEQFF.